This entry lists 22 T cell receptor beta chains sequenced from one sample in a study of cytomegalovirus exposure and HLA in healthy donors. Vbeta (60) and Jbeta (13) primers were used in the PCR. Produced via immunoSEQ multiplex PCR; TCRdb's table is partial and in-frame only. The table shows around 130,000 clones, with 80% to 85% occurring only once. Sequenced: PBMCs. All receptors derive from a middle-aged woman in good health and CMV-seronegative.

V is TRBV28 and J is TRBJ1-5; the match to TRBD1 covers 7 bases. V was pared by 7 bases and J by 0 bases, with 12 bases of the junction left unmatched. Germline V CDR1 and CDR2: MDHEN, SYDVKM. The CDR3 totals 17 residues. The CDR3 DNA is TGTGCCAGCACTTCTCTAGGGACAGTTGATAGCAATCAGCCCCAGCATTTT. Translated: CASTSLGTVDSNQPQHF.

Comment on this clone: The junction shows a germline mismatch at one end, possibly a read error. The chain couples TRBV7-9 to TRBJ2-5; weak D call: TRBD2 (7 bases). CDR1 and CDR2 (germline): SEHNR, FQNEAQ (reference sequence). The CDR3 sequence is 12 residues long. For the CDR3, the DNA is TGTTCCAGCAGCTTAGGGGGGGGGACCCAGTACTTC. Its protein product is CSSSLGGGTQYF. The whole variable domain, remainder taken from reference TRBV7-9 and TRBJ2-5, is DTGVSQNPRHKITKRGQNVTFRCDPISEHNRLYWYRQTLGQGPEFLTYFQNEAQLEKSRLLSDRFSAERPKGSFSTLEIQRTEQGDSAMYLCSSSLGGGTQYFGPGTRLLVL.

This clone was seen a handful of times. CDR3: CASSERTGRTEAFF. CDR3 sequence (DNA): TGTGCCAGCTCGGAGCGGACAGGCAGGACTGAAGCTTTCTTT. The V gene is TRBV6-1, the J gene TRBJ1-1, with 7 bases matching TRBD1. Unmatched junction bases numbered 11, after V lost 8 bases and J lost 5 bases. Looked up from germline, CDR1 is MNHNS and CDR2 is SASEGT. The CDR3 covers 14 residues.

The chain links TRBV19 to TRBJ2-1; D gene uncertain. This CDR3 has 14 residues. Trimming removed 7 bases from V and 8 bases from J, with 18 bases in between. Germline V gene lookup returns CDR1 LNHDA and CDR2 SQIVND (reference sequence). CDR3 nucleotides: TGTGCCAGTACCCTATCGAGGCTAGGCCATGAGCAGTTCTTC. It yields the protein CASTLSRLGHEQFF.

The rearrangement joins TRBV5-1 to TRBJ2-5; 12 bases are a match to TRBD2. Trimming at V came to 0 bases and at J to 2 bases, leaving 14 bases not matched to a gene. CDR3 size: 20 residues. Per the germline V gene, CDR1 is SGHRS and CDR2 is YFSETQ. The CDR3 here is CASSLVYLAGGPGMQETQYF. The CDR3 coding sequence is TGCGCCAGCAGCTTGGTATACCTAGCGGGAGGGCCTGGGATGCAAGAGACCCAGTACTTC.

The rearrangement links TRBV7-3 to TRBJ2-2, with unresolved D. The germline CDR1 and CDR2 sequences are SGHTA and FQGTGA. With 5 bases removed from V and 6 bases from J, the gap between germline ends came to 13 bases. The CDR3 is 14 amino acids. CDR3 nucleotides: TGTGCCAGCAGCCTTATTCCCCAGGCCGGGGAGCTGTTTTTT. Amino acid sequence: CASSLIPQAGELFF.

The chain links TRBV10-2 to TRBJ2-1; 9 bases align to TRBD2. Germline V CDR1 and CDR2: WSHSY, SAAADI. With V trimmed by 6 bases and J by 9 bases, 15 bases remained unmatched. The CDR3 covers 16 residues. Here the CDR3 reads CASRLTPSGAVSEQFF. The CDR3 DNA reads TGCGCCAGCAGACTGACGCCTAGCGGGGCCGTAAGTGAGCAGTTCTTC.

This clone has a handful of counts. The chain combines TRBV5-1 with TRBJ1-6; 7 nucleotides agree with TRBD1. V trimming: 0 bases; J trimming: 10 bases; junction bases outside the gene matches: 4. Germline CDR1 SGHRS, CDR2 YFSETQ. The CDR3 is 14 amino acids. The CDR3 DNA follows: TGCGCCAGCAGCTTGGGACAGGGAGAATCACCCCTCCACTTT. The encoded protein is CASSLGQGESPLHF. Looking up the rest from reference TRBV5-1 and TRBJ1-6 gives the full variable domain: KAGVTQTPRYLIKTRGQQVTLSCSPISGHRSVSWYQQTPGQGLQFLFEYFSETQRNKGNFPGRFSGRQFSNSRSEMNVSTLELGDSALYLCASSLGQGESPLHFGNGTRLTVT.

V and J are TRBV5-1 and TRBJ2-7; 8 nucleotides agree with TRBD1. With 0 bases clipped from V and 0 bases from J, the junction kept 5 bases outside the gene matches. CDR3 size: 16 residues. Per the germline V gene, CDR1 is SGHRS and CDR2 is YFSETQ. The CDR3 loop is CASSLAVGQGSYEQYF. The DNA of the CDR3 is TGCGCCAGCAGCTTGGCGGTCGGACAGGGCTCCTACGAGCAGTACTTC.

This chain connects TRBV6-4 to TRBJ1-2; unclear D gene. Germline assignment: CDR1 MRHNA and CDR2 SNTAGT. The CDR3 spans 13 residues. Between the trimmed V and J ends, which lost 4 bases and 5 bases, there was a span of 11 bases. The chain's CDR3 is CASSVPEFYGYTF. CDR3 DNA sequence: TGTGCCAGCAGTGTCCCGGAGTTTTATGGCTACACCTTC.

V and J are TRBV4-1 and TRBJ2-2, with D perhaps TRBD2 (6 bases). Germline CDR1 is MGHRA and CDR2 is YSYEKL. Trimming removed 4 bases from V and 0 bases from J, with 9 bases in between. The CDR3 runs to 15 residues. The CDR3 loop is CASSPWGANTGELFF. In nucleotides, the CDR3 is TGCGCCAGCAGCCCTTGGGGGGCGAACACCGGGGAGCTGTTTTTT.

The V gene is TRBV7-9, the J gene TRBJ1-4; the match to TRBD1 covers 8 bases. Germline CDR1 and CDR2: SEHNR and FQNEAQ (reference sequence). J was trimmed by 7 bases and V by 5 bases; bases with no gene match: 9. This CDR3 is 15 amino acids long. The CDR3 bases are TGTGCCAGCAGCCTCCGACAGGGGAAGGCTGAAAAACTGTTTTTT. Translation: CASSLRQGKAEKLFF.

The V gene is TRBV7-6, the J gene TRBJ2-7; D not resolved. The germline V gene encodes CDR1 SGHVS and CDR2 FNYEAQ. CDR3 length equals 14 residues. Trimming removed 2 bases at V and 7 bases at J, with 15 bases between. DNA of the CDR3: TGTGCCAGCAGCTTATCTTTTTCGGGTTGGGAGCAGTACTTC. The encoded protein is CASSLSFSGWEQYF.

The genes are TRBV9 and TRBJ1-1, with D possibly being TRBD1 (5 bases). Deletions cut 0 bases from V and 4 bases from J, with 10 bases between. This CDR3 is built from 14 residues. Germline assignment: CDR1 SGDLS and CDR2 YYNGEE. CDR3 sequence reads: CASSVAGVGTEAFF. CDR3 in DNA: TGTGCCAGCAGCGTAGCGGGGGTCGGCACTGAAGCTTTCTTT. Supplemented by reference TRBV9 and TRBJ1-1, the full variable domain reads DSGVTQTPKHLITATGQRVTLRCSPRSGDLSVYWYQQSLDQGLQFLIQYYNGEERAKGNILERFSAQQFPDLHSELNLSSLELGDSALYFCASSVAGVGTEAFFGQGTRLTVV.

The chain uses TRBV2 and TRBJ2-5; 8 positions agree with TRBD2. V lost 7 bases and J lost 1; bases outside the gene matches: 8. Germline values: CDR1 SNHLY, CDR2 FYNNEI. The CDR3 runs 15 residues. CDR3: CASNRKAGAQETQYF. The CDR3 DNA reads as TGTGCCAGCAACAGGAAAGCGGGAGCCCAAGAGACCCAGTACTTC.

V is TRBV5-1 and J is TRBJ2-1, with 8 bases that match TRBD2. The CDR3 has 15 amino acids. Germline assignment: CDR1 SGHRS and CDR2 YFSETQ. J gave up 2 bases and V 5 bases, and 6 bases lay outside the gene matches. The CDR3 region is CASSRLAGTYNEQFF. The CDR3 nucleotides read TGCGCCAGCAGTCGGCTAGCGGGCACCTACAATGAGCAGTTCTTC.

The CDR3 sequence: CASSSTPIVEETQYF. CDR3 in DNA: TGTGCCAGCAGCTCAACACCGATTGTGGAAGAGACCCAGTACTTC. V is TRBV7-9 and J is TRBJ2-5; D call uncertain. CDR1 and CDR2 (germline): SEHNR, FQNEAQ (reference sequence). V shed 4 bases and J shed 3 bases, with 15 bases lying between them. The length of the CDR3 is 15 residues. Combining the CDR3 with reference TRBV7-9 and TRBJ2-5 gives the whole variable domain DTGVSQNPRHKITKRGQNVTFRCDPISEHNRLYWYRQTLGQGPEFLTYFQNEAQLEKSRLLSDRFSAERPKGSFSTLEIQRTEQGDSAMYLCASSSTPIVEETQYFGPGTRLLVL.

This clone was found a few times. The CDR3 loop is CASSQDKAGPVQYF. As DNA, the CDR3 is TGCGCCAGCAGCCAAGACAAAGCGGGGCCGGTGCAGTATTTT. J is TRBJ2-3 and V is TRBV4-1; 7 bases agree with TRBD2. V lost 0 bases, J lost 11 bases, and 8 bases stayed unmatched. The CDR3 contains 14 residues. Germline CDR1 is MGHRA and CDR2 is YSYEKL.

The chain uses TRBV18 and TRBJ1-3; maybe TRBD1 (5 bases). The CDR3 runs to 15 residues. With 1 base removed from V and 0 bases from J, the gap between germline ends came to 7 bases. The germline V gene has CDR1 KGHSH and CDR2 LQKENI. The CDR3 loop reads CASSPQGNSGNTIYF. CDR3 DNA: TGTGCCAGCTCACCACAGGGGAACTCTGGAAACACCATATATTTT.

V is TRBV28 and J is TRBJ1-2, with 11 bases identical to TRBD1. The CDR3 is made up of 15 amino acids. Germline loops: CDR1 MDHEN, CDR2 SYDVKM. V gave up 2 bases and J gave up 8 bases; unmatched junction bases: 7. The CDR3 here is CASSLPWGQGVGYTF. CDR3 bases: TGTGCCAGCAGTTTACCTTGGGGACAGGGGGTGGGCTACACCTTC.

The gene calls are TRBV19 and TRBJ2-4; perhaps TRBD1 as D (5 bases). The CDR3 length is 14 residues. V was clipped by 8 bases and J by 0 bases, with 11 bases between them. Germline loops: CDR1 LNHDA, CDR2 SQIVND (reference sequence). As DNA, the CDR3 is TGTGCCAGTGTGGGTAGGGGAGCCAAAAACATTCAGTACTTC. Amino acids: CASVGRGAKNIQYF.

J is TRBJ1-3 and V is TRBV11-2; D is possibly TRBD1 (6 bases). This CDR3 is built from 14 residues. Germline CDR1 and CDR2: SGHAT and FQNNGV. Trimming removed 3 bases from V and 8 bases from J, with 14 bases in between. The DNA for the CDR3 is TGTGCCAGCAGCTTTTCACAGGGAGTGGACACCATATATTTT. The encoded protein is CASSFSQGVDTIYF.